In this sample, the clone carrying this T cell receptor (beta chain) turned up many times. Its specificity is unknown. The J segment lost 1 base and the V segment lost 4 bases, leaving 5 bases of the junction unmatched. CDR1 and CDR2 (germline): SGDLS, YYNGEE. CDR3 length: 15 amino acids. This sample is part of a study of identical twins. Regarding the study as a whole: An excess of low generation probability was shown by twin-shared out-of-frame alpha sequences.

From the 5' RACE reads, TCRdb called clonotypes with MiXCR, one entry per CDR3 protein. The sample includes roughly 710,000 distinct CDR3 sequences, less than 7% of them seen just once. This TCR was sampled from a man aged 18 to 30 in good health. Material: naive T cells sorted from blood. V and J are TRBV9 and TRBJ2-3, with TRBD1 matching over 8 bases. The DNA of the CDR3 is TGTGCCAGCAGCTCCCAGGGGGCCGGCACAGATACGCAGTATTTT. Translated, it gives CASSSQGAGTDTQYF.